A selection of T cell receptor beta chains follows, all from one sample in a study of blood T cells in healthy people across ages. TCRdb analysed the 5' RACE reads with MiXCR anew, one entry per CDR3 protein. Of some 550,000 distinct CDR3 sequences in the sample, roughly 43% are singletons; the top ten hold 20% to 25%. Sequencing was performed on blood. Receptors originate from a man older than 75 in good health. The CDR3 runs from the conserved cysteine through the conserved F or W. The order of the fields is D gene, J gene, V gene, clone size, CDR3 protein, CDR3 DNA. D genes are given only for firm matches. Part of the rows lack a size; the others show once, few, many or a class for expanded clones.

NA | TRBJ1-2 | TRBV20-1 | few | CSARGPGVDGYTF | TGCAGTGCTAGAGGGCCCGGGGTTGATGGCTACACCTTC
TRBD1 | TRBJ2-1 | TRBV7-9 | few | CASSFDRGLQFF | TGTGCCAGCAGCTTCGACAGGGGGCTGCAGTTCTTC
NA | TRBJ1-1 | TRBV12-3/TRBV12-4 | NA | CASSLEQGTEAFF | TGTGCCAGCAGTTTAGAACAGGGTACTGAAGCTTTCTTT
NA | TRBJ1-4 | TRBV27 | few | CASSKVGVREKLFF | TGTGCCAGCAGCAAGGTGGGGGTTAGGGAAAAACTGTTTTTT
NA | TRBJ1-6 | TRBV7-2 | NA | CTSGRSFQGSYNSPLHF | TGTACCAGCGGAAGGTCTTTCCAGGGGTCCTATAATTCACCCCTCCACTTT
NA | TRBJ1-1 | TRBV6-5 | many | CASSARGEAFF | TGTGCCAGCAGTGCGCGGGGTGAAGCTTTCTTT
NA | TRBJ1-4 | TRBV4-2 | once | CASSQVQTGTNEKLFF | TGTGCCAGCAGCCAAGTTCAAACGGGGACTAATGAAAAACTGTTTTTT
NA | TRBJ2-5 | TRBV6-4 | NA | CASTTSEETQYF | TGTGCCAGCACGACTAGTGAAGAGACCCAGTACTTC
NA | TRBJ2-5 | TRBV5-1 | NA | CASSLEPGHQETQYF | TGCGCCAGCAGCTTGGAGCCAGGCCACCAAGAGACCCAGTACTTC
NA | TRBJ2-1 | TRBV19 | NA | CASSIGRTRPPREQFF | TGTGCCAGTAGTATAGGTCGGACGAGGCCCCCCAGAGAGCAGTTCTTC
NA | TRBJ2-7 | TRBV6-5 | NA | CASSYQGLRYEQYF | TGTGCCAGCAGTTACCAGGGACTTCGTTACGAGCAGTACTTC
NA | TRBJ2-5 | TRBV6-5 | NA | CASSYSPGSARGEQYF | TGTGCCAGCAGTTACTCGCCGGGCTCCGCAAGGGGTGAGCAGTACTTC
NA | TRBJ2-2 | TRBV28 | NA | CASSLFRNTGELFF | TGTGCCAGCAGTTTATTCAGGAACACCGGGGAGCTGTTTTTT
TRBD2 | TRBJ2-1 | TRBV20-1 | NA | CSASPGTSSYNEQFF | TGCAGTGCTAGTCCCGGGACTAGCAGTTACAATGAGCAGTTCTTC
TRBD2 | TRBJ2-3 | TRBV6-5 | NA | CTSRTRLAGADTQYF | TGTACCAGCAGAACAAGACTAGCGGGGGCAGATACGCAGTATTTT